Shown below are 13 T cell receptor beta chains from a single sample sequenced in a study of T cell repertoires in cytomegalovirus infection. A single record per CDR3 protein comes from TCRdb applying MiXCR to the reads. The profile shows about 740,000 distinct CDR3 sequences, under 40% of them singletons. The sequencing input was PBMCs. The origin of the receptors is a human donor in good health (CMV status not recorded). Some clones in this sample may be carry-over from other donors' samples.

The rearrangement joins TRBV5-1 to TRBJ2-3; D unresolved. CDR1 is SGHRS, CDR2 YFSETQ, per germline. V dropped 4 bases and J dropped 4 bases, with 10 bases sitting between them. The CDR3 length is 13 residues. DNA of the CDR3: TGCGCCAGCAGCCCGCGTTTCGCAGATACGCAGTATTTT. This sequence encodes CASSPRFADTQYF.

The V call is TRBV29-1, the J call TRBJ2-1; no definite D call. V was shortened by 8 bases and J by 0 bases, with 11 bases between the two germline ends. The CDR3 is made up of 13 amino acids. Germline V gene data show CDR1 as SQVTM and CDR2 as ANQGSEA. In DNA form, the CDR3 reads TGCAGCTTTATAACGACCTCCTACAATGAGCAGTTCTTC. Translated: CSFITTSYNEQFF.

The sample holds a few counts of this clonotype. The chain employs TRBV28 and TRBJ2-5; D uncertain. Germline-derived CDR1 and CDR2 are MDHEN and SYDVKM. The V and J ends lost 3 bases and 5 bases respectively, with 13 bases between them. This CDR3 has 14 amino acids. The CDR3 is CASSFRARRETQYF. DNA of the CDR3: TGTGCCAGCAGTTTTAGGGCTAGGCGGGAGACCCAGTACTTC.

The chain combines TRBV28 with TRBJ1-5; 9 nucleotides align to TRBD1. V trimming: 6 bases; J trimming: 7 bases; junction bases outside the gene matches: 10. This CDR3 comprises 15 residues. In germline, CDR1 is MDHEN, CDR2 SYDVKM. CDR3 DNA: TGTGCCAGCAGGGGACAGGGAGTGTTGAGCCAGCCCCAGCATTTT. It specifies CASRGQGVLSQPQHF.

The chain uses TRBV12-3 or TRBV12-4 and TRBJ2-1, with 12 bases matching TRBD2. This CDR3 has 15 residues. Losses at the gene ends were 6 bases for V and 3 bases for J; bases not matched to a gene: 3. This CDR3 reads CASRKTSGGYNEQFF. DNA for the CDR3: TGTGCCAGCAGGAAGACTAGCGGGGGCTACAATGAGCAGTTCTTC.

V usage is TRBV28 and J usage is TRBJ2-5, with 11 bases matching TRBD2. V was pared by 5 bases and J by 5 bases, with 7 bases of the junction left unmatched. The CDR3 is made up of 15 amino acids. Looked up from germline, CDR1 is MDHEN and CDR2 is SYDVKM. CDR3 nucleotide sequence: TGTGCCAGCAGTAGAGCTAGCGGGAGGTTGGAGACCCAGTACTTC. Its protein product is CASSRASGRLETQYF.

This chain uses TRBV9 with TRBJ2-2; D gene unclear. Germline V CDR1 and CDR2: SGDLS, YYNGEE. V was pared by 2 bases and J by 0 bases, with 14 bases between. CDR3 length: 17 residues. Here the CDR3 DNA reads TGTGCCAGCAGCGTCGGGCTTGCAGACCCGAACACCGGGGAGCTGTTTTTT. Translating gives CASSVGLADPNTGELFF.

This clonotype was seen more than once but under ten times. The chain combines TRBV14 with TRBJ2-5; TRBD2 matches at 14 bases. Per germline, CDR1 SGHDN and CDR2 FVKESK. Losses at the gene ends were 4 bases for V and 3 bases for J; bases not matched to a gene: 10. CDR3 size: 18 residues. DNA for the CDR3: TGTGCCAGCAGCCCCGGGACTAGCGGGAGAGACAATAAAGAGACCCAGTACTTC. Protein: CASSPGTSGRDNKETQYF.

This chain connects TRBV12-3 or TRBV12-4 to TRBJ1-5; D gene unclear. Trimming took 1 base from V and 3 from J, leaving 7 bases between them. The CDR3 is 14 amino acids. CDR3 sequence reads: CASSLVPDNQPQHF. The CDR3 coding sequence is TGTGCCAGCAGTTTAGTCCCGGACAATCAGCCCCAGCATTTT.

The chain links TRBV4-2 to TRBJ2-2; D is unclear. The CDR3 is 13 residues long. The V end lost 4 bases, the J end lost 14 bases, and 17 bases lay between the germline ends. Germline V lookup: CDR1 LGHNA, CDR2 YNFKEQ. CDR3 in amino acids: CASSPHEAGYLFF. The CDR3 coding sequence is TGTGCCAGCAGCCCCCACGAGGCCGGGTATCTGTTTTTT.

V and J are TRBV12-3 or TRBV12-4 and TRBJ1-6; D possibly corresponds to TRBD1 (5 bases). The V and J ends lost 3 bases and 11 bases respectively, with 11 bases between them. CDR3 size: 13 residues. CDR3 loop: CASSLAGRPPLHF. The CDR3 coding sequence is TGTGCCAGCAGTTTGGCAGGGAGGCCACCCCTCCACTTT.

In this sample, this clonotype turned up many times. This CDR3 reads CASSPGMQRGPETQYF. In DNA, the CDR3 is TGTGCCAGCAGCCCCGGGATGCAACGGGGCCCAGAGACCCAGTACTTC. The chain employs TRBV7-2 and TRBJ2-5, with D perhaps matching TRBD1 or TRBD2 (5 bases each). CDR1 and CDR2 from the germline V gene are SGHTA and FQGNSA. The V end lost 5 bases, the J end lost 4 bases, and 20 bases lay between the germline ends. The CDR3 runs 16 residues. The variable domain in full, completed from reference TRBV7-2 and TRBJ2-5, reads GAGVSQSPSNKVTEKGKDVELRCDPISGHTALYWYRQSLGQGLEFLIYFQGNSAPDKSGLPSDRFSAERTGGSVSTLTIQRTQQEDSAVYLCASSPGMQRGPETQYFGPGTRLLVL.

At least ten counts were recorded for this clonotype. The CDR3 sequence is CASSLQGTSGYEQYF. The CDR3 DNA follows: TGTGCCAGCAGCTTGCAAGGGACTAGCGGTTACGAGCAGTACTTC. This chain joins TRBV7-2 and TRBJ2-7, with 11 bases identical to TRBD2. This CDR3 is 15 amino acids long. V was pared by 3 bases and J by 4 bases, with 5 bases of the junction left unmatched. Germline V gene lookup returns CDR1 SGHTA and CDR2 FQGNSA.